This is a list of T cell receptor beta chains from one sample in a study of Graves' ophthalmopathy and Graves' hyperthyroidism. TCRdb itself ran the multiplex PCR reads through MiXCR, one entry per CDR3 protein. The table has 580,000 or so distinct CDR3 sequences, under 45% seen once. Sequences were obtained from peripheral blood or thyroid tissue (not recorded which). Every receptor here comes from an adult man with Graves' hyperthyroidism. Both conserved end residues are trimmed from each CDR3. Clone size is shown for a subset of rows, as once, few, many or a class of expanded clone.

TRBV12-3/TRBV12-4	many	TRBJ1-2	ASSPQVSGYT
TRBV5-1	few	TRBJ1-2	ASSLGQNINYGYT
TRBV20-1	many	TRBJ1-6	SASGTDLNSPLH
TRBV7-9	.	TRBJ2-2	ASSFGLGELF
TRBV2	many	TRBJ1-1	ASSLTGTLRTEAF
TRBV7-8	many	TRBJ1-3	ASSLVATSGNTIY
TRBV19	.	TRBJ1-4	ASNRGQRNEKLV
TRBV14	many	TRBJ1-6	ASSQVGGINSPLH
TRBV2	.	TRBJ2-7	ASLAGEAEQY
TRBV5-5	many	TRBJ2-7	ASSLEVGYEQY
TRBV6-6	few	TRBJ1-1	ASSSKSLSGGAEAF
TRBV6-6	many	TRBJ1-6	ASGGVNSPLH
TRBV4-1	.	TRBJ1-5	ASSQERENQPQH
TRBV7-9	.	TRBJ2-5	ASSWGSGRKTQY
TRBV20-1	.	TRBJ1-1	SALPQGAEAF
TRBV7-6	many	TRBJ1-5	ASSLSGTSQPQH
TRBV13	many	TRBJ1-2	ASSRQGYGYT
TRBV18	few	TRBJ2-5	ASSPRSDETQY
TRBV2	.	TRBJ2-7	ASSLPNTGGAYEQY
TRBV12-3/TRBV12-4	.	TRBJ1-4	ASSLAGMGEKLF
TRBV7-8	.	TRBJ1-5	ASSQSDRGGLQPQH
TRBV11-2	few	TRBJ2-7	ASSFNRGSLQY
TRBV13	many	TRBJ1-2	ASSLGQGGNGYT
TRBV20-1	many	TRBJ1-1	SARTPGAPGTEAF
TRBV6-6	many	TRBJ1-5	ASTRATDQPQH
TRBV2	.	.	ASRTSYNEQY
TRBV12-3/TRBV12-4	.	TRBJ2-7	ASSLDTGTSGSQY
TRBV2	.	TRBJ1-1	ASSFMGTGGKNTEAF
TRBV15	.	TRBJ1-5	ATSRTAGDSNQPQH
TRBV2	many	TRBJ1-2	ASKTTSGQGASGYT
TRBV7-9	many	TRBJ1-2	ASSLPTGIIT
TRBV10-3	.	TRBJ2-7	AISGTLVYEQY
TRBV2	many	TRBJ1-2	ASRGGTVGYT
TRBV29-1	few	TRBJ2-1	SVEVGSPRYNEQF
TRBV2	.	TRBJ1-3	ASGWLGGAGNTIY
TRBV25-1	.	TRBJ2-5	ASSGEGPGGLETQY
TRBV7-2	.	TRBJ2-5	ASSLERGTETQY
TRBV5-1	.	TRBJ2-7	ASSKSSYEQY
TRBV29-1	.	TRBJ2-7	SGGQYNEQY
TRBV18	.	TRBJ1-4	ASSPSAGEKLF
TRBV7-2	.	TRBJ1-4	ASSSRDLFIEKLF
TRBV11-1	.	TRBJ1-1	ASVINTEAF
TRBV7-2	.	TRBJ1-3	ASSLRTSGVGGNTIY
TRBV2	many	TRBJ1-4	ASIGVGGEKLF
TRBV19	few	TRBJ1-3	ASSPPGASGNTIY
TRBV2	.	TRBJ1-5	ASSDKGNQPQH
TRBV2	many	TRBJ1-3	ASSETGVGSGNTIY
TRBV28	many	TRBJ2-7	ASGQGAYEQY
TRBV5-5	many	TRBJ1-6	ASSRWDSTSPLH
TRBV24-1	.	TRBJ2-3	ATGDMTSADADTQY
TRBV29-1	many	TRBJ2-7	SALDPLSSYEQY